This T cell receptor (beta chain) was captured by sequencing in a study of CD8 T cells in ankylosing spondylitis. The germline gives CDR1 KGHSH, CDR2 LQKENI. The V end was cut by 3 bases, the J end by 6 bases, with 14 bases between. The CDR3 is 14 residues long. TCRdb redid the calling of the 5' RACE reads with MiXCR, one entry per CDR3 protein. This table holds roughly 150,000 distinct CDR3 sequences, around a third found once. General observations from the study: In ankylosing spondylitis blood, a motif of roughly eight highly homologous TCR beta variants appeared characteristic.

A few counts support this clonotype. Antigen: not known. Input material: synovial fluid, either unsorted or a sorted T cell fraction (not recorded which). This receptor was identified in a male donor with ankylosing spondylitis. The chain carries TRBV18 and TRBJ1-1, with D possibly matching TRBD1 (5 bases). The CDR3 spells CASSPPGGTSEAFF. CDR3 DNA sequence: TGTGCCAGCTCACCCCCCGGGGGTACTTCTGAAGCTTTCTTT.